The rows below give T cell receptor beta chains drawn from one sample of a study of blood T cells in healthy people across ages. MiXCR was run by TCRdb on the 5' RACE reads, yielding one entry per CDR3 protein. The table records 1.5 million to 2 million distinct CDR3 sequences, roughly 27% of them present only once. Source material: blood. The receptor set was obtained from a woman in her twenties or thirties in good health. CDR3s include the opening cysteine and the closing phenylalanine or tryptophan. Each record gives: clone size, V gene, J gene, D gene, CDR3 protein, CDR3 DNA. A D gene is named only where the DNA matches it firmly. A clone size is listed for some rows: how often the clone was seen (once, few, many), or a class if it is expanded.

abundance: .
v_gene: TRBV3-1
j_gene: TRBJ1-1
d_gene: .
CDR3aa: CAASTGLNTEAFF
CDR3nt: TGTGCCGCCAGTACGGGTTTGAACACTGAAGCTTTCTTT

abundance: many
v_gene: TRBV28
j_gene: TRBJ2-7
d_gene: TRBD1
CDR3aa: CASSPVGTAFYEQYF
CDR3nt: TGTGCCAGCAGTCCCGTCGGGACAGCCTTCTACGAGCAGTACTTC

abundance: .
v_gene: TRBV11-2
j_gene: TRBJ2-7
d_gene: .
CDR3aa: CASSLVAPTYEQYF
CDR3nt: TGTGCCAGCAGCTTAGTTGCACCTACCTACGAGCAGTACTTC

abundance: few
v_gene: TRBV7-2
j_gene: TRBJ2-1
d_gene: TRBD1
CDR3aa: CASSSSGTGYYEQFF
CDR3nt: TGTGCCAGCAGCTCGTCCGGGACAGGGTATTATGAGCAGTTCTTC

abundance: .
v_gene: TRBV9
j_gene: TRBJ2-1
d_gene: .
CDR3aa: CASSVGRVTYNEQFF
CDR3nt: TGTGCCAGCAGCGTAGGCCGGGTGACCTACAATGAGCAGTTCTTC

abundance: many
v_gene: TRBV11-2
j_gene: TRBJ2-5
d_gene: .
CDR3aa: CASSARGETQYF
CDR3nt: TGTGCCAGCAGCGCGAGGGGAGAGACCCAGTACTTC

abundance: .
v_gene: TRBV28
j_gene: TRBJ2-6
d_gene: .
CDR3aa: CASSLRFGAGANVLTF
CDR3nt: .

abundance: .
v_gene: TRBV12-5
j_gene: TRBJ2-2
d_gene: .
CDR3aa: CASGLPRDTLNTGELFF
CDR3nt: TGTGCTAGTGGTTTGCCCAGGGACACCTTGAACACCGGGGAGCTGTTTTTT

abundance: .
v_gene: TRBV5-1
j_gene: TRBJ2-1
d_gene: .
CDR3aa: CAGSLAEREQFF
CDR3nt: TGCGCCGGCAGCTTGGCCGAGCGGGAGCAGTTCTTC

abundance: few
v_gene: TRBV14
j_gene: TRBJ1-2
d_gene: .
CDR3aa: CASSQEKGREGGYTF
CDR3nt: TGTGCCAGCAGCCAAGAAAAGGGCCGCGAGGGCGGCTACACCTTC

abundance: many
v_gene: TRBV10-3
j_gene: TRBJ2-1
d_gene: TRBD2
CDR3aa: CAIQGGLAGVNEQFF
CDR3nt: TGTGCCATCCAGGGCGGGCTAGCGGGTGTAAATGAGCAGTTCTTC

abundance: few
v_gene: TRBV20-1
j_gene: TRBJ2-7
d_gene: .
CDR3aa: CSAPRQGSHEQYF
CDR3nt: TGCAGTGCGCCTCGCCAAGGTAGCCACGAGCAGTACTTC

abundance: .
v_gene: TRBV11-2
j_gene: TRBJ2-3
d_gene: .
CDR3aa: CASSLVVGDTDTQYF
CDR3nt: TGTGCCAGCAGCTTAGTGGTGGGAGACACAGATACGCAGTATTTT

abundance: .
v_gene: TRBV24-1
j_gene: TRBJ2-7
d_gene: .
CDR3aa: CATAHQSSYEQYF
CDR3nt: TGTGCCACCGCCCATCAGAGCTCCTACGAGCAGTACTTC

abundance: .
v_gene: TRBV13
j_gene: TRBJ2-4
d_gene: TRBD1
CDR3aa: CASSLEGADIQYF
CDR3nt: TGTGCCAGCAGCTTAGAGGGGGCAGACATTCAGTACTTC

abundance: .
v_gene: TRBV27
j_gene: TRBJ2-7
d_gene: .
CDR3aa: CASSPQLGYEQYF
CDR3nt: TGTGCCAGCAGTCCACAACTAGGTTACGAGCAGTACTTC

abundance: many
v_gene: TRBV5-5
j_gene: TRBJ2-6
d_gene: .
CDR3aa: CASKRESPFSGANVLTF
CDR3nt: TGTGCCAGCAAAAGGGAATCCCCTTTTTCTGGGGCCAACGTCCTGACTTTC

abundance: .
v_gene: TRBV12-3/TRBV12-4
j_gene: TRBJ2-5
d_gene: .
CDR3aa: CASQTTGTLGRETQYF
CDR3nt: TGTGCCAGCCAGACGACCGGGACATTGGGCCGAGAGACCCAGTACTTC

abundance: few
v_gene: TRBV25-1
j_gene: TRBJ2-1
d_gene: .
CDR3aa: CASSESLGGALANEQFF
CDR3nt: TGTGCCAGCAGTGAATCCCTAGGAGGTGCGTTAGCCAATGAGCAGTTCTTC

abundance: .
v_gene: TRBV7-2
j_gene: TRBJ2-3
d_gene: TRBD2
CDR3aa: CASSLGSLAGVKDTQYF
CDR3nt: TGTGCCAGCAGCTTAGGGTCACTAGCGGGAGTGAAAGATACGCAGTATTTT

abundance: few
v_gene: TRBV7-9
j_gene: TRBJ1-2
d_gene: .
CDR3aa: CASSLGGGALGYTF
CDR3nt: TGTGCCAGCAGCTTAGGAGGCGGGGCGCTTGGCTACACCTTC

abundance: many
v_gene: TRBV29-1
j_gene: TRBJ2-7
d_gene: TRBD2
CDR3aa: CSAVPSGYYEQYF
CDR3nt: TGCAGCGCCGTCCCTAGCGGGTACTACGAGCAGTACTTC

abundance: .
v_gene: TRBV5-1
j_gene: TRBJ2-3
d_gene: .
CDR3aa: CASSVMPGNTDTQYF
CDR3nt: TGCGCCAGCAGCGTCATGCCCGGGAACACAGATACGCAGTATTTT

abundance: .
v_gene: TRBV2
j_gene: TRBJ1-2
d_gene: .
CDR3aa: CANVTHYGYTF
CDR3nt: TGTGCCAACGTGACTCACTATGGCTACACCTTC

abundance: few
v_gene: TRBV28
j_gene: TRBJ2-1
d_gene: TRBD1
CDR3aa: CASSFRQDRSNEQFF
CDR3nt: TGTGCCAGCAGTTTCAGACAGGACAGGTCAAATGAGCAGTTCTTC

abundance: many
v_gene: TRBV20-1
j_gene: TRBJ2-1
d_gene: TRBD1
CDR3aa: CSAYGQGHYNEQFF
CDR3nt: TGCAGTGCTTACGGACAGGGTCACTACAATGAGCAGTTCTTC

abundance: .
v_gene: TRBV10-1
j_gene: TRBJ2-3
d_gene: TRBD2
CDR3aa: CAGSTGTSGKNTKYF
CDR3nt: TGCGCCGGCAGTACCGGGACTAGCGGGAAAAATACGAAGTATTTT

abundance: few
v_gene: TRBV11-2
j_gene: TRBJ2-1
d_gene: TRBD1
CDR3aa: CASSSITGGSYNEQFF
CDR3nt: TGTGCCAGCAGCTCGATAACAGGGGGCTCGTACAATGAGCAGTTCTTC

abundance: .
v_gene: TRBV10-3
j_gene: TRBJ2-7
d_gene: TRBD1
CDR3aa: CAITRDRGTEQYF
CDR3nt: TGTGCCATCACCAGGGACAGGGGCACCGAGCAGTACTTC

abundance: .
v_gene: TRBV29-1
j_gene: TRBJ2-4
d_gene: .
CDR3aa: CSAESTDRLSNEQYF
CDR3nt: TGCAGCGCGGAATCGACAGATAGGTTGAGCAATGAGCAGTACTTC

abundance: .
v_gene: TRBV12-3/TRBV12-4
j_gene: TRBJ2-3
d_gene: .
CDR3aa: CASSGDIGDGPLNPTDTQYF
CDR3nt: TGTGCCAGCAGTGGGGATATCGGGGACGGACCACTGAACCCCACAGATACGCAGTATTTT

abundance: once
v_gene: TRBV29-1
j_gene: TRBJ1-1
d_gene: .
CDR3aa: CSVESGTGEAFF
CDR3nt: TGCAGCGTTGAGAGCGGGACCGGGGAAGCTTTCTTT